Detailed here is one T cell receptor beta chain. Original handling: It was from reference gene primer amplification that nucleated cell counts were estimated. TCRdb's copy holds only in-frame clones and misses some; the assay was immunoSEQ multiplex PCR. The DNA was the basis for D and trimming; V, J and clone size are from that table. The repertoire holds some 74,000 clones, 83% seen once, with roughly 41% in the top ten. This sample stems from a study of blood T cell repertoires in COVID-19. About the research overall: Italy, Spain and the United States were the sources of the convalescent and acute COVID-19 samples. In each case, the material was cDNA or gDNA derived from T cells, B-cell-depleted T cells, or PBMCs.

Trimming cost V 1 base and J 4 bases, with 11 bases left between them. Germline assignment: CDR1 SGHTA and CDR2 FQGNSA. CDR3 length: 16 amino acids. The sequence derives from an elderly man with acute or convalescent COVID-19. The sample consisted of peripheral blood. The chain links TRBV7-2 to TRBJ1-6, with D unresolved. This chain's CDR3 is CASSLERRGYNSPLHF. The CDR3 DNA reads TGTGCCAGCAGCTTAGAAAGGAGAGGGTATAATTCACCCCTCCACTTT.